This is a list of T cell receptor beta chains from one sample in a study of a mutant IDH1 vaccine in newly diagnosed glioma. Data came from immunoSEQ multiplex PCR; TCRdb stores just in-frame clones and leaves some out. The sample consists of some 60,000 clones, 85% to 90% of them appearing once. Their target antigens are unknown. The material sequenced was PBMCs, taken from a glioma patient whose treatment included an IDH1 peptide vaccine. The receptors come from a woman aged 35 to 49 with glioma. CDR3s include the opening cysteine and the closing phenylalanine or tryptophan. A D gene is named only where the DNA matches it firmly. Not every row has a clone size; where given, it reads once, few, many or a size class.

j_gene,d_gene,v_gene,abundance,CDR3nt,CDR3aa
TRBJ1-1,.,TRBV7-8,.,TGTGCCAGCAGTCAATCCCTGGGGTCGAACACTGAAGCTTTCTTT,CASSQSLGSNTEAFF
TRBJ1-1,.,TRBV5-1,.,TGCGCCAGCAGCCAAAGGCAGGGCGACACTGAAGCTTTCTTT,CASSQRQGDTEAFF
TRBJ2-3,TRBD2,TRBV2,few,TGTGCCAGTAGGCAGACTAGCGGGGGGACAGATACGCAGTATTTT,CASRQTSGGTDTQYF
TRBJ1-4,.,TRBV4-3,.,TGCGCCAGCAGCACCCGGGACGCCCGGACGACGCCTAATGAAAAACTGTTTTTT,CASSTRDARTTPNEKLFF
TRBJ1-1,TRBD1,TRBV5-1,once,TGCGCCAGCAGCTTGGGACAGGGGCCAGAAGCTTTCTTT,CASSLGQGPEAFF
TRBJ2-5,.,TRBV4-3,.,TGCGCCAGCAGCCGCCGACCGTTCCAAGAGACCCAGTACTTC,CASSRRPFQETQYF
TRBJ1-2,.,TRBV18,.,TGTGCCAGCTCAATTTCGGCAGAGATATTCTATGGCTACACCTTC,CASSISAEIFYGYTF
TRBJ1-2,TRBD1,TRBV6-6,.,TGTGCCAGCACCCTGGACAGGCCTAACTATGGCTACACCTTC,CASTLDRPNYGYTF
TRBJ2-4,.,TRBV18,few,TGTGCCAGCTCACCCGGGATCGGAGGCACCGAGGTCTACTTC,CASSPGIGGTEVYF
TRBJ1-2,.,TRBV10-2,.,TGCGCCACCGGGAGTGGACGGGACTATGGCTACACCTTC,CATGSGRDYGYTF
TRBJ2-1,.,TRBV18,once,TGTGCCAGCTCACCGGACAGTTACAATGAGCAGTTCTTC,CASSPDSYNEQFF
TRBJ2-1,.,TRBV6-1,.,TGTGCCAGCAGTGAAGAGGGAGTTATAGATATTGGCGTTTCCAATGAGCAGTTCTTC,CASSEEGVIDIGVSNEQFF
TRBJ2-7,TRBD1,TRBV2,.,TGTGCCAGCAGTTGGCGGCAGGGGGACGAGCAGTACTTC,CASSWRQGDEQYF
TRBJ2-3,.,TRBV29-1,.,TGCAGCGTTGTTCAGGGGTCAGATACGCAGTATTTT,CSVVQGSDTQYF
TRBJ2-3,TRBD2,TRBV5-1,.,TGCGCCAGCAGATTAGCGGGGGAGCGCACAGATACGCAGTATTTT,CASRLAGERTDTQYF
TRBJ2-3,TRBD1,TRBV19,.,TGTGCCAGCCGGACAGGTTATTCCACAGATACGCAGTATTTT,CASRTGYSTDTQYF
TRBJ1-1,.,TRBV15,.,TGTGCCACCAGCAGAGATCCCAGGCTGAACACTGAAGCTTTCTTT,CATSRDPRLNTEAFF
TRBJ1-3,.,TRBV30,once,TGTGCCTGGAGTGACGGGATTTCTGGAAACACCATATATTTT,CAWSDGISGNTIYF
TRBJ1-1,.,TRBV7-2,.,TGTGCCAGCAGAAGAGATTTTGAAGCTTTCTTT,CASRRDFEAFF
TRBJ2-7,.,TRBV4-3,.,TGCGCCAGCAGCCCCCTGGGGGGAAGGGTGGACGAGCAGTACTTC,CASSPLGGRVDEQYF
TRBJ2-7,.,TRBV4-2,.,TGTGCCAGCAGCCAAGGGAGGGGGGGCGGCGAGCAGTACTTC,CASSQGRGGGEQYF
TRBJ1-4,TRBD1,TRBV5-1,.,TGCGCCAGCAGCTCGGGACAGGGAAATGAAAAACTGTTTTTT,CASSSGQGNEKLFF
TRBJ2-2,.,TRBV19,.,TGTGCCAGTATGTGGGAGGTTAAGCTGTTTTTT,CASMWEVKLFF
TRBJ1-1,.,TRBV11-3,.,TGTGCCAGCAGCACCAATCAGGGAGGGAAAGCTTTCTTT,CASSTNQGGKAFF
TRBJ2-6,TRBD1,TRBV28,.,TGTGCCAGCAGTTACTTAGACAGGGAAGCCGGGGCCAACGTCCTGACTTTC,CASSYLDREAGANVLTF
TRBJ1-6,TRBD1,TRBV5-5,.,TGTGCCAGCAGCGCCCAGGGGGCTTCGTTTAATTCACCCCTCCACTTT,CASSAQGASFNSPLHF
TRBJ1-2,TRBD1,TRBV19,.,TGTGCCAGTAGTATCGGACAGGGGTCGGGCGGCTACACCTTC,CASSIGQGSGGYTF
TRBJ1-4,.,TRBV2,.,TGTGCCAGCAGTGCAGGGGCCTCTTCCGGGGGGGAAAAACTGTTTTTT,CASSAGASSGGEKLFF
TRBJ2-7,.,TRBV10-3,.,TGTGCCATCAGCCAAGAGGACTTCCTCAACGAGCAGTACTTC,CAISQEDFLNEQYF
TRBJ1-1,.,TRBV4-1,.,TGCGCCAGCAGCCAGCTGCTGGCCAGCTCGACTGAAGCTTTCTTT,CASSQLLASSTEAFF
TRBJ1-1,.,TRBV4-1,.,TGCGCCAGCAGCCAAGAGAAATCGAAAGGGACTGAAGCTTTCTTT,CASSQEKSKGTEAFF
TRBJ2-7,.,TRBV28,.,TGTGCCAGCAGTCCCTATGTCCCCGGACAAAACGAGCAGTACTTC,CASSPYVPGQNEQYF
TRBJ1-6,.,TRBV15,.,TGTGCCACCAGCAGAGATACTGTGGACAGAAATTCACCCCTCCACTTT,CATSRDTVDRNSPLHF